The clone carrying this T cell receptor (beta chain) was detected ten times or more. The antigen is not known. Germline loops: CDR1 SNHLY, CDR2 FYNNEI. Trimming removed 6 bases at V and 6 bases at J, with 6 bases between. There are 12 residues in the CDR3. These data originate in a study of HIV-infected patients and healthy controls. Study observations and caveats: Significantly higher mean Gini indices appeared in HIV-infected repertoires, possibly reflecting oligoclonality. Only sixteen HIV-infected individuals were processed, a major limit on how widely findings apply.

Follow-up blood was drawn about 14 weeks, roughly three months, after antiretroviral therapy began. All unsorted peripheral T cells were captured because whole blood was used without fractionation. RNA came from approximately 2.6 ml of peripheral blood. Approximately 510 ng RNA was reverse transcribed with alpha and beta constant-region primers. Separate chain-specific third strand synthesis with multiplexing indices produced the alpha and beta libraries. Each CDR3 protein is one row after TCRdb ran MiXCR on the 5' RACE reads. The profile covers 18,000 or so distinct CDR3 sequences, with under 9% appearing a single time and around 20% taken by the ten largest.

The gene calls are TRBV2 and TRBJ1-6; D not certain. This clonotype was obtained from an adult with HIV infection. This sample comprised blood, obtained during antiretroviral therapy. The CDR3: CASRTVNSPLHF. CDR3 nucleotides: TGTGCCAGCAGAACGGTTAATTCACCCCTCCACTTT.